This entry concerns a single T cell receptor (beta chain). What it binds is unknown. This sample was included in a study of T cell responses to AZD1222 COVID-19 vaccine. General study findings and limits: Clonal diversity was possibly underestimated, and the donors were mostly white British, with more females. Regions left unmutated in variants are reportedly the target of nearly half of spike-specific TCRs. Vaccine-related CD4 TCRs covered spike, predominating at 160-218 and 743-854.

Deletions cut 2 bases from V and 6 bases from J, with 29 bases between. Germline V gene sequence: CDR1 KGHSH, CDR2 LQKENI. This CDR3 comprises 19 residues. Clones were sequenced by immunoSEQ multiplex PCR, and TCRdb holds only the in-frame ones, with some missing. In the table there are about 56,000 clones, over 70% of which are singletons. The sample was peripheral blood, taken on day 0 of AZD1222 vaccination. The chain recombines TRBV18 with TRBJ2-7; tentatively, D is TRBD2 (7 bases). This clonotype was obtained from an adult in good health. The CDR3 DNA is TGTGCCAGCTCACCAAAAGGGTTCGGGGGGCGTCCCCTTTCGGGCGAGCAGTACTTC. The encoded protein is CASSPKGFGGRPLSGEQYF.